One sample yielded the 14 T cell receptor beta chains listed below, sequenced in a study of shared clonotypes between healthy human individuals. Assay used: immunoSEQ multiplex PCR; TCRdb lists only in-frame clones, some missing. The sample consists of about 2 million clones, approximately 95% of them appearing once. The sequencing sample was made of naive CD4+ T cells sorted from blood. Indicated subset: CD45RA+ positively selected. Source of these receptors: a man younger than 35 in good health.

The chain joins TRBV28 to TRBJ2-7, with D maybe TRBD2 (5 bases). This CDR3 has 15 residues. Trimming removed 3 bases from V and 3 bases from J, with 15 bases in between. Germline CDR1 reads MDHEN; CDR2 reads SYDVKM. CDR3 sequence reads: CASSLPGLGNYEQYF. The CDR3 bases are TGTGCCAGCAGTTTGCCCGGACTCGGAAACTACGAGCAGTACTTC.

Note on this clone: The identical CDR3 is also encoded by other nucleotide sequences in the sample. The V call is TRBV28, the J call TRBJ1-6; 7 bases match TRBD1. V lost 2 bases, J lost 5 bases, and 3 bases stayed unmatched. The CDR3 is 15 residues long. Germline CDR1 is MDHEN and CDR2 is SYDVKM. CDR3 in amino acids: CASSLGDRDNSPLHF. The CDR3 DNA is TGTGCCAGCAGTTTAGGAGACAGGGATAATTCACCCCTCCACTTT.

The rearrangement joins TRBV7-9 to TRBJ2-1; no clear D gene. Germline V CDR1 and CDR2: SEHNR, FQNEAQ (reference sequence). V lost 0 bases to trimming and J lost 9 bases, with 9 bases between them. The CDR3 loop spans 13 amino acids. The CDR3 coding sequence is TGTGCCAGCAGCTTAGCGGCCTTGGGTGAGCAGTTCTTC. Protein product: CASSLAALGEQFF.

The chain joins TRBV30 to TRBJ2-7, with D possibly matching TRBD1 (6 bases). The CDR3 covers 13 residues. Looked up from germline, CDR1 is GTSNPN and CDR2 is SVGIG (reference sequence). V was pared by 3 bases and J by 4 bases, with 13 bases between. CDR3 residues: CAWRGAGVYEQYF. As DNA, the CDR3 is TGTGCCTGGAGAGGGGCAGGGGTATACGAGCAGTACTTC. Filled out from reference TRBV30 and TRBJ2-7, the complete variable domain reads SQTIHQWPATLVQPVGSPLSLECTVEGTSNPNLYWYRQAAGRGLQLLFYSVGIGQISSEVPQNLSASRPQDRQFILSSKKLLLSDSGFYLCAWRGAGVYEQYFGPGTRLTVT.

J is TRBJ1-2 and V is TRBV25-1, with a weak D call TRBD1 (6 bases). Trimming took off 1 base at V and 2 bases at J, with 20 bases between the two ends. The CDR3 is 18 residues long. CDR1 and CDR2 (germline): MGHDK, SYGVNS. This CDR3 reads CASSEWGGEGGNNYGYTF. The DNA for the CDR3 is TGTGCCAGCAGTGAATGGGGAGGTGAAGGGGGGAACAACTATGGCTACACCTTC.

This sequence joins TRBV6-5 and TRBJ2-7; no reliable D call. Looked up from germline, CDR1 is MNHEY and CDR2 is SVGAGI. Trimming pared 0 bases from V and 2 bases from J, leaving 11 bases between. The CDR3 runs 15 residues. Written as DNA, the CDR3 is TGTGCCAGCAGTTACTCGAGTCTAAGTGCCTACGAGCAGTACTTC. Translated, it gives CASSYSSLSAYEQYF.

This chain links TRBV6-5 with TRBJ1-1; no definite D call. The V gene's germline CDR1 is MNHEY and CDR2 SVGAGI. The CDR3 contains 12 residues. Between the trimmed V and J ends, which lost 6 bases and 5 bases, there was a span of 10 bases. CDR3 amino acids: CASRKRSTEAFF. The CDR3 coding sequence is TGTGCCAGCAGGAAGAGGAGTACTGAAGCTTTCTTT.

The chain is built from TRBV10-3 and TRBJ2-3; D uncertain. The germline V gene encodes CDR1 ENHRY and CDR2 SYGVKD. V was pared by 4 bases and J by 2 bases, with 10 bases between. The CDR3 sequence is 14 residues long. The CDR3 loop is CAISALGYTDTQYF. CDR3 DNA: TGTGCCATCAGTGCCCTGGGGTACACAGATACGCAGTATTTT.

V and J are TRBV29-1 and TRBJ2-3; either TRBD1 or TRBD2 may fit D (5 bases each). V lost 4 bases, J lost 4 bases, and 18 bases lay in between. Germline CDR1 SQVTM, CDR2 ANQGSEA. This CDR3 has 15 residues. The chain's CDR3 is CSVVFGTGASDTQYF. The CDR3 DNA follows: TGCAGCGTTGTTTTCGGGACCGGAGCCTCAGATACGCAGTATTTT.

In DNA, the CDR3 is TGTGCCAGCAGCTTCACCAGGGGGACTTACGAGCAGTACTTC. This sequence encodes CASSFTRGTYEQYF. V and J are TRBV5-6 and TRBJ2-7; maybe TRBD1 (7 bases). The CDR3 has 14 amino acids. Germline loops: CDR1 SGHDT, CDR2 YYEEEE. Trimming removed 2 bases at V and 4 bases at J, with 13 bases between.

In DNA form, the CDR3 reads TGTGCCAGCAGCCGGACTAGCGTTGATACGCAGTATTTT. Its protein is CASSRTSVDTQYF. The V call is TRBV7-2, the J call TRBJ2-3; 9 bases line up with TRBD2. The CDR3 has 13 amino acids. V trimming: 5 bases; J trimming: 6 bases; junction bases outside the gene matches: 3. Germline loops: CDR1 SGHTA, CDR2 FQGNSA.

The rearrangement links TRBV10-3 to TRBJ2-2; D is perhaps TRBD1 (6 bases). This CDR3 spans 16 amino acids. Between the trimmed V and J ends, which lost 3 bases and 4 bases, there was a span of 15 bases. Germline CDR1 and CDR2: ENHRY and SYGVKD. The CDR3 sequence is CAISEMGAGVTGELFF. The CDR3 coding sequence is TGTGCCATCAGTGAAATGGGGGCCGGGGTCACCGGGGAGCTGTTTTTT.

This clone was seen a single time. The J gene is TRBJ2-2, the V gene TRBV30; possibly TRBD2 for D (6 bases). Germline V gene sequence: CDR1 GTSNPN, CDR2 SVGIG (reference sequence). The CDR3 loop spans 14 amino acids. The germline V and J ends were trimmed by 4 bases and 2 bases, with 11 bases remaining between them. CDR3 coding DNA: TGTGCCTGGATTGGGACTCTCAACACCGGGGAGCTGTTTTTT. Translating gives CAWIGTLNTGELFF.

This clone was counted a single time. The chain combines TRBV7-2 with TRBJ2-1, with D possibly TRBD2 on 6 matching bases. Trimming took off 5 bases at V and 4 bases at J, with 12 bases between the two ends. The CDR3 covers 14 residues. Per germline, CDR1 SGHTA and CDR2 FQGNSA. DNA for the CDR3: TGTGCCAGCAGCCCGACTAGAGTATACAATGAGCAGTTCTTC. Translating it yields CASSPTRVYNEQFF.